Described below is a single T cell receptor (beta chain) sequence and its context. Germline assignment: CDR1 MNHNY and CDR2 SVGAGI (reference sequence). This CDR3 region has 14 residues. V was clipped by 6 bases and J by 4 bases; unmatched bases: 9. Sequenced by immunoSEQ multiplex PCR; TCRdb stores in-frame clones only, minus some. Of 75,000 to 100,000 clones in the sample, roughly nine tenths are singletons; the top ten hold roughly 5.5%. The sample comes from a study of OX40 agonist ivuxolimab in advanced cancers. The receptor was derived from an adult with an advanced solid tumor such as melanoma, head and neck, liver or kidney cancer. The material was CD4+ or CD8+ T cells sorted from blood, obtained in a trial of the OX40 agonist ivuxolimab. The chain is built from TRBV6-6 and TRBJ2-7; the match to TRBD2 covers 7 bases. This chain's CDR3 is CASSPGRGKYEQYF. The DNA for the CDR3 is TGTGCCAGCAGCCCGGGGAGGGGAAAGTACGAGCAGTACTTC.